This T cell receptor beta chain was observed in a study of blood T cell repertoires in COVID-19. About the research overall: T cells, B-cell-depleted T cells, or PBMCs provided the cDNA or gDNA that served as material.

As processed by the authors: From reference gene primer amplification, estimates of nucleated cell counts were derived. TCRdb's copy holds only in-frame clones and misses some; the assay was immunoSEQ multiplex PCR. Clone size and the V and J calls come from that table; the DNA yielded D and trimming. The sample lists almost 95,000 clones; more than 65% were seen once. CDR3 length: 15 amino acids. Germline CDR1 and CDR2: MGHRA and YSYEKL. This clone was recorded only once. At one of its ends the junction is not consistent with the germline gene, which may arise from a read error. This receptor was identified in a man in his sixties with acute or convalescent COVID-19. The chain couples TRBV4-1 to TRBJ1-2; a possible D gene is TRBD1 (5 bases). Sample: peripheral blood. CDR3 loop: CASSRERGIDYGYTF. As DNA, the CDR3 is TGCGCCAGCAGCCGGGAACGGGGGATTGACTACGGCTACACCTTC.